The 8 T cell receptor beta chains given below trace back to one sample, sequenced in a study of T cells in Graves' hyperthyroidism and ophthalmopathy. Using RNA transcripts as the source, TCR beta CDR3 regions were amplified. During a first-round RT-PCR of the TCR CDR3, the HTBI primer set was used. Using its own MiXCR run on the multiplex PCR reads, TCRdb lists one record per CDR3 protein. The sample contains fewer than 400,000 distinct CDR3 sequences, 15% to 18% of which appear only once. Sequenced sample: blood. The receptors stem from a woman aged 18 to 35 with Graves' hyperthyroidism that later progressed to Graves' ophthalmopathy.

This clonotype has ten or more counts. This sequence joins TRBV2 and TRBJ2-7; 12 nucleotides match TRBD1. The CDR3 runs 14 residues. Trimming removed 6 bases from V and 5 bases from J; junction bases left unmatched: 5. Germline-derived CDR1 and CDR2 are SNHLY and FYNNEI. The CDR3: CASRTGTGGHEQYF. The CDR3 nucleotides read TGTGCCAGCAGAACCGGGACAGGGGGCCACGAGCAGTACTTC.

This clonotype was counted ten times or more. The chain uses TRBV29-1 and TRBJ1-5; a possible D gene is TRBD1 (5 bases). The germline gives CDR1 SQVTM, CDR2 ANQGSEA. The ends were cut back, 6 bases at V and 7 bases at J, with 22 bases in the middle. The CDR3 is made up of 15 amino acids. CDR3 DNA sequence: TGCAGCGTCCAATCAGGGTTAGGAGCAGGCCAGCCCCAGCATTTT. Translation gives CSVQSGLGAGQPQHF.

This clonotype was observed many times. V gene TRBV29-1 combines with J gene TRBJ2-7, with D unclear. This CDR3 spans 13 amino acids. Germline V gives CDR1 SQVTM, CDR2 ANQGSEA. V was clipped by 4 bases and J by 5 bases, with 15 bases between them. CDR3 residues: CSVGGFGTHEQYF. CDR3 bases: TGCAGCGTTGGCGGCTTTGGTACCCACGAGCAGTACTTC.

This clonotype was counted many times. V is TRBV27 and J is TRBJ1-5, with D unclear. V dropped 2 bases and J dropped 0 bases, with 8 bases sitting between them. The CDR3 runs to 15 residues. Germline V CDR1 and CDR2: MNHEY, SMNVEV (reference sequence). CDR3 DNA sequence: TGTGCCAGCAGTTTAACGCAGTCTAGCAATCAGCCCCAGCATTTT. This encodes CASSLTQSSNQPQHF.

There are many counts of this clonotype. V is TRBV20-1 and J is TRBJ2-7; 11 bases align to TRBD2. The CDR3 extends over 14 amino acids. Looked up from germline, CDR1 is DFQATT and CDR2 is SNEGSKA (reference sequence). Here the CDR3 reads CSATPGLAEVEQYF. CDR3 DNA sequence: TGCAGCGCAACCCCGGGACTAGCGGAGGTCGAGCAGTACTTC.

This clonotype showed up just once. The V and J genes are TRBV7-8 and TRBJ2-7; perhaps TRBD2 as D (7 bases). CDR3 length: 15 residues. V was shortened by 5 bases and J by 0 bases, with 14 bases between the two germline ends. Germline CDR1 and CDR2: SGHVS and FQNEAQ. The CDR3 is CASSTRGGNSYEQYF. Written as DNA, the CDR3 is TGTGCCAGCAGCACTAGGGGGGGGAACTCCTACGAGCAGTACTTC.

CDR3 loop: CASSFPGSYGYTF. The CDR3 DNA sequence: TGTGCCAGCAGCTTTCCGGGAAGCTATGGCTACACCTTC. The genes are TRBV11-2 and TRBJ1-2, with D unclear. Looked up from germline, CDR1 is SGHAT and CDR2 is FQNNGV. Between the trimmed V and J ends, which lost 3 bases and 4 bases, there was a span of 9 bases. CDR3 size: 13 residues.

The genes are TRBV29-1 and TRBJ2-2; D unresolved. CDR1 is SQVTM, CDR2 ANQGSEA, per germline. The CDR3 totals 13 residues. The V end was cut by 3 bases, the J end by 6 bases, with 11 bases between. The CDR3, as DNA: TGCAGCGTTGACAGCGCCGGAGCCGGGGAGCTGTTTTTT. Translating it yields CSVDSAGAGELFF.